At least ten counts were recorded for the clone carrying this TCR beta chain. Amplification yielded TCR beta CDR3 regions, with RNA transcripts as the source. During a first-round RT-PCR of the TCR CDR3, the HTBI primer set was used. Via MiXCR, TCRdb re-called the multiplex PCR reads, giving one row per CDR3 protein. The sample lists about 410,000 distinct CDR3 sequences, 14% occurring once. These data belong to a study of T cells in Graves' hyperthyroidism and ophthalmopathy. Exclusions: uncontrolled infection, other autoimmune disease, pregnancy, lactation. Each diagnosis was grounded in clinical symptoms, serum thyroxine and TRAb, thyroid ultrasound, and orbital computed tomography. The CDR3 has 16 residues. Trimming removed 0 bases from V and 4 bases from J, with 14 bases in between. Germline V gene data show CDR1 as SGHKS and CDR2 as YYEKEE (reference sequence).

The clonotype originates from a woman aged 25-40 years with Graves' ophthalmopathy. The sample taken for sequencing was blood. This chain links TRBV5-5 with TRBJ1-5, with a tentative D call TRBD1 (5 bases). The CDR3 reads CASSLEVGAQNQPQHF. CDR3 nucleotides: TGTGCCAGCAGCTTGGAGGTTGGGGCCCAAAATCAGCCCCAGCATTTT.